This is a list of T cell receptor beta chains from one sample in a study of blood T cell repertoires in COVID-19. The method was immunoSEQ multiplex PCR; TCRdb's version includes in-frame clones alone and lacks a portion of them. The table lists approximately 150,000 clones, around 87% of them singletons. Sequencing was carried out using peripheral blood. All receptors come from a man between 65 and 85 years old with active COVID-19. Both conserved end residues are trimmed from each CDR3.

v_call: TRBV24-1; cdr3_length: 15; j_call: TRBJ2-6; cdr3_aa: ATSDSRQGPGANVLT
v_call: TRBV3-1/TRBV3-2; cdr3_length: 15; j_call: TRBJ2-1; cdr3_aa: ASSHPRGREGLPLLF
v_call: TRBV5-1; cdr3_length: 16; j_call: TRBJ2-7; cdr3_aa: ASSLARTGYDAGYEQY
v_call: TRBV2; cdr3_length: 12; j_call: TRBJ1-1; cdr3_aa: ASSERTQRAEAF
v_call: TRBV18; cdr3_length: 15; j_call: TRBJ2-7; cdr3_aa: ASSPTSGSSRAYEQY
v_call: TRBV19; cdr3_length: 13; j_call: TRBJ2-5; cdr3_aa: ASSRRQGGQETQY
v_call: TRBV19; cdr3_length: 10; j_call: TRBJ1-6; cdr3_aa: ASSRRNSPLH
v_call: TRBV5-1; cdr3_length: 17; j_call: TRBJ2-7; cdr3_aa: ASSLAPGRGSLSMAEQY
v_call: TRBV28; cdr3_length: 10; j_call: TRBJ1-5; cdr3_aa: ASESGNQPQH
v_call: TRBV3-1/TRBV3-2; cdr3_length: 14; j_call: TRBJ2-1; cdr3_aa: ASSPLASSSYNEQF
v_call: TRBV30; cdr3_length: 13; j_call: TRBJ2-3; cdr3_aa: AWSRDLTSTDTQY
v_call: TRBV5-1; cdr3_length: 13; j_call: TRBJ1-5; cdr3_aa: ASSPSGQLSQPQH
v_call: TRBV27; cdr3_length: 12; j_call: TRBJ2-7; cdr3_aa: VWGSGKRSYEQY
v_call: TRBV7-8; cdr3_length: 12; j_call: TRBJ2-5; cdr3_aa: ASSLAGLQETQY
v_call: TRBV6-5; cdr3_length: 12; j_call: TRBJ2-5; cdr3_aa: ASTRTSGQETQY
v_call: TRBV12-5; cdr3_length: 11; j_call: TRBJ2-5; cdr3_aa: ASGPGYQETQY
v_call: TRBV3-1/TRBV3-2; cdr3_length: 13; j_call: TRBJ2-5; cdr3_aa: ASSQDRLAGETQY
v_call: TRBV6-6; cdr3_length: 13; j_call: TRBJ1-5; cdr3_aa: ASSYEGIRNQPQH
v_call: TRBV30; cdr3_length: 11; j_call: TRBJ1-3; cdr3_aa: AWSVRQGDTIY
v_call: TRBV10-2; cdr3_length: 14; j_call: TRBJ1-5; cdr3_aa: ASSESWGGGNQPQH
v_call: TRBV5-8; cdr3_length: 12; j_call: TRBJ1-3; cdr3_aa: ASSFVADGNTIY
v_call: TRBV7-2; cdr3_length: 13; j_call: TRBJ2-1; cdr3_aa: ASSFGVAGGGEQF
v_call: TRBV11-2; cdr3_length: 10; j_call: TRBJ2-1; cdr3_aa: ASSLDLHEQF
v_call: TRBV12-3/TRBV12-4; cdr3_length: 10; j_call: TRBJ2-3; cdr3_aa: ASSLRTDTQY
v_call: TRBV7-6; cdr3_length: 14; j_call: TRBJ2-1; cdr3_aa: ASSLLLAGGPHEQF
v_call: TRBV7-6; cdr3_length: 10; j_call: TRBJ2-7; cdr3_aa: ASSLMSGEQY
v_call: TRBV7-3; cdr3_length: 13; j_call: TRBJ2-3; cdr3_aa: ASSLTYRTTDTQY
v_call: TRBV9; cdr3_length: 14; j_call: TRBJ2-3; cdr3_aa: ASSVAKSGGTDTQY
v_call: TRBV28; cdr3_length: 12; j_call: TRBJ1-1; cdr3_aa: ASSLVSVNTEAF
v_call: TRBV19; cdr3_length: 14; j_call: TRBJ2-2; cdr3_aa: ASSPWTGKGSGELF
v_call: TRBV5-1; cdr3_length: 12; j_call: TRBJ1-2; cdr3_aa: ASSLASDPGGYT
v_call: TRBV6-1; cdr3_length: 13; j_call: TRBJ2-1; cdr3_aa: ASSESGGRAIEQF
v_call: TRBV29-1; cdr3_length: 12; j_call: TRBJ2-7; cdr3_aa: SVLLAGIGYEQY
v_call: TRBV19; cdr3_length: 15; j_call: TRBJ2-5; cdr3_aa: ASSRPGTSGSKETQY
v_call: TRBV18; cdr3_length: 14; j_call: TRBJ2-7; cdr3_aa: ASSPKAPGQGNEQY
v_call: TRBV7-6; cdr3_length: 14; j_call: TRBJ2-2; cdr3_aa: ASSSPTGRRTGELF
v_call: TRBV3-1/TRBV3-2; cdr3_length: 10; j_call: TRBJ2-7; cdr3_aa: ASTGRGGEQY
v_call: TRBV27; cdr3_length: 12; j_call: TRBJ2-7; cdr3_aa: ASSLGTESYEQY
v_call: TRBV19; cdr3_length: 13; j_call: TRBJ2-4; cdr3_aa: ASSLGGLAKNIQY
v_call: TRBV21-1; cdr3_length: 12; j_call: TRBJ2-7; cdr3_aa: ASSPKQGSYEQY
v_call: TRBV5-4; cdr3_length: 11; j_call: TRBJ2-3; cdr3_aa: ASSSGYWDTQY
v_call: TRBV6-5; cdr3_length: 14; j_call: TRBJ1-1; cdr3_aa: ASSYGRHRANTEAF
v_call: TRBV28; cdr3_length: 15; j_call: TRBJ2-7; cdr3_aa: ASSQGTSGRASYEQY
v_call: TRBV27; cdr3_length: 13; j_call: TRBJ2-5; cdr3_aa: ASSSGQGVGETQY
v_call: TRBV28; cdr3_length: 12; j_call: TRBJ2-7; cdr3_aa: ASSSRQDTYEQY
v_call: TRBV15; cdr3_length: 12; j_call: TRBJ2-7; cdr3_aa: ATSRELANYEQY
v_call: TRBV2; cdr3_length: 11; j_call: TRBJ2-1; cdr3_aa: ASSELAGNEQF
v_call: TRBV11-2; cdr3_length: 10; j_call: TRBJ2-7; cdr3_aa: ASSLAAGEQY
v_call: TRBV7-2; cdr3_length: 12; j_call: TRBJ2-7; cdr3_aa: ASSLGRGGYEQY